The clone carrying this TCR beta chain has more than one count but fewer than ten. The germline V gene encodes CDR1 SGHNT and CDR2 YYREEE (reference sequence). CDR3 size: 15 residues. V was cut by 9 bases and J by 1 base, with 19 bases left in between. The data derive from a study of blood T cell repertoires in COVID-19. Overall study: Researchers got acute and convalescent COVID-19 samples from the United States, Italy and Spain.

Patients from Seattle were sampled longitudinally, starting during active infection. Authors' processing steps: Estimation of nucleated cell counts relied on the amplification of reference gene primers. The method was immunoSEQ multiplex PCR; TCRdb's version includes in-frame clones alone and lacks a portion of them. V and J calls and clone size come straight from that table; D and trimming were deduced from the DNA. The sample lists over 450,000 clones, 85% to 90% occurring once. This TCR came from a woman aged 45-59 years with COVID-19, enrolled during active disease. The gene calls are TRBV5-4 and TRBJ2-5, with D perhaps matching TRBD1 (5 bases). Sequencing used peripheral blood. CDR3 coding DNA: TGTGCCACCCTTCACCGGAAAGGGGCCCAAGAGACCCAGTACTTC. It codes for CATLHRKGAQETQYF.